A single T cell receptor (beta chain) is shown here with its context. Before being chosen for sequencing, patients had shown CD8+CD57+ cell expansion by flow cytometry. These data come from a study of CD8+CD57+ T cells in acquired aplastic anemia. As for the study in general: Sorted CD4+ and CD8+ cells gave a mean 3.2 ug DNA, range about 0.19 to 27.4 ug.

Trimming took 3 bases from V and 2 from J, leaving 8 bases between them. This CDR3 has 13 amino acids. Germline values: CDR1 DFQATT, CDR2 SNEGSKA (reference sequence). TCR beta VDJ combinations and CDR3 sequences were profiled from genomic DNA. TCRdb ran MiXCR on the reads and lists one entry per CDR3 protein. Of a few hundred thousand distinct CDR3 sequences detected, approximately 80% appear once; the ten largest clones hold less than 50%. The chain recombines TRBV20-1 with TRBJ1-3; possible D gene TRBD1, 5 bases. The sequencing input was sorted CD4+, CD8+, or CD8+CD57+ T cells (not recorded which) from PBMCs. The TCR was taken from a human donor with aplastic anemia. The CDR3 region is CSASDRAGNTIYF. CDR3 in DNA: TGCAGTGCTAGTGACAGAGCTGGAAACACCATATATTTT.